This T cell receptor (beta chain) was sequenced for a study of T cell repertoires in cytomegalovirus infection. This clonotype was picked up a small number of times. The antigen remains undetermined. The CDR3 is 13 amino acids. The germline V gene has CDR1 SGHTA and CDR2 FQGNSA. Trimming removed 1 base from V and 7 bases from J, with 10 bases in between. TCRdb fed the reads into MiXCR, producing one record per CDR3 protein. The sample has 450,000 to 650,000 distinct CDR3 sequences; just under 40% are singletons. J is TRBJ1-2 and V is TRBV7-2; no clear D gene. The receptor's source is a human donor in good health (CMV status not recorded). Some clones in this sample may be carry-over from other donors' samples. This specimen consisted of cultured PBMCs, obtained from culture after CMV antigen stimulation. The CDR3 DNA sequence: TGTGCCAGCAGCTTAGGGGTCCTATCTGGCTACACCTTC. Encoded protein: CASSLGVLSGYTF.